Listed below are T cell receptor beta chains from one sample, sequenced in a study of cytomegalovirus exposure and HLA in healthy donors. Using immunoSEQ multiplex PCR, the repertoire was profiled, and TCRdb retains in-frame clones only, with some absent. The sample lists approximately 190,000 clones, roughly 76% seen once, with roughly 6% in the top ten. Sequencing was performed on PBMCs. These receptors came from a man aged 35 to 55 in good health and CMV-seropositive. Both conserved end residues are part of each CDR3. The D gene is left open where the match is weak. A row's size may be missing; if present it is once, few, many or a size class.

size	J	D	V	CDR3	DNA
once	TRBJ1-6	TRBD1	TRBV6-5	CASRPDRGKYSPLHF	TGTGCCAGCAGGCCGGACAGGGGGAAGTATTCACCCCTCCACTTT
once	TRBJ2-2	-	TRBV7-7	CASSLIRTGELFF	TGTGCTAGCAGCTTAATTCGTACCGGGGAGCTGTTTTTT
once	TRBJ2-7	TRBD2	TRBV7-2	CASSSSAGGNIPYYEQYF	TGTGCCAGCAGCTCCTCGGCGGGAGGGAACATACCCTACTACGAGCAGTACTTC
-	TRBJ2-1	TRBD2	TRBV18	CASSPKAGAPNNEQFF	TGTGCCAGCTCACCGAAAGCGGGGGCCCCCAACAATGAGCAGTTCTTC
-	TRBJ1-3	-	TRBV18	CASSSGGNTIYF	TGTGCCAGCTCCTCTGGCGGAAACACCATATATTTT
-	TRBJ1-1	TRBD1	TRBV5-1	CASRSQGGNTEAFF	TGCGCCAGCAGGAGCCAGGGGGGTAACACTGAAGCTTTCTTT
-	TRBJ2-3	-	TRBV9	CASSVELAGTDTQYF	TGTGCCAGCAGCGTAGAACTAGCAGGCACAGATACGCAGTATTTT
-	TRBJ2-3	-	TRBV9	CASSVATGTDTQYF	TGTGCCAGCAGCGTAGCCACAGGCACAGATACGCAGTATTTT
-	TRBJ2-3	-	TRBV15	CATSTVGEGTDTQYF	TGTGCCACCAGCACCGTAGGGGAGGGCACAGATACGCAGTATTTT
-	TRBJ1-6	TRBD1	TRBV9	CASSEGWTGGNSPLHF	TGTGCCAGCAGCGAAGGCTGGACAGGGGGCAATTCACCCCTCCACTTT
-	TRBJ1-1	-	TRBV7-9	CASSVQGELSEAFF	TGTGCCAGCAGCGTACAGGGCGAGCTTAGTGAAGCTTTCTTT
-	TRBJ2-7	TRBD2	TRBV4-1	CASSQAGAGTLSYEQYF	TGCGCCAGCAGCCAAGCGGGAGCGGGGACCCTCTCCTACGAGCAGTACTTC
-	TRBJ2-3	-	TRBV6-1	CASNRDWPPGDTQYF	TGTGCCAGCAATCGGGACTGGCCCCCGGGAGATACGCAGTATTTT
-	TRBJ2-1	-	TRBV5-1	CASSYMFAGATYNEQFF	TGCGCCAGCAGCTACATGTTTGCGGGGGCCACTTACAATGAGCAGTTCTTC
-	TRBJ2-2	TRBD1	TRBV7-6	CASSRIRTGVEGGELFF	TGTGCCAGCAGCAGAATAAGGACAGGCGTCGAGGGCGGGGAGCTGTTTTTT